These 3 T cell receptor beta chains were all obtained from the same sample, sequenced in a study of blood T cell repertoires in COVID-19. Assay: immunoSEQ multiplex PCR; the TCRdb copy retains only in-frame clones and omits some. The sample comprises 190,000 or so clones, about 89% of which are singletons, and around 2.5% rests with the top ten. The sample consisted of peripheral blood. The source is a man aged 35 to 55 with active or convalescent COVID-19.

This chain connects TRBV9 to TRBJ1-2, with 7 bases aligning to TRBD1. This CDR3 is built from 15 residues. Germline trimming cut 0 bases from V and 4 bases from J; bases unmatched to any gene: 6. Germline V CDR1 and CDR2: SGDLS, YYNGEE. In DNA, the CDR3 is TGTGCCAGCAGCGTAGCGCCCGGGACAGCCTATGGCTACACCTTC. It encodes CASSVAPGTAYGYTF.

The CDR3 nucleotides read TGCGCCAGCAGTGAACAGGCGTGGGAGACCCAGTACTTC. It encodes CASSEQAWETQYF. The chain couples TRBV10-2 to TRBJ2-5; tentative D call: TRBD1 (5 bases). Germline CDR1 WSHSY, CDR2 SAAADI. The length of the CDR3 is 13 residues. Trimming pared 3 bases from V and 5 bases from J, leaving 10 bases between.

The chain carries TRBV24-1 and TRBJ2-3, with TRBD2 matching over 9 bases. The V and J ends lost 6 bases and 1 base, in that order; junction bases with no gene match: 4. The CDR3 consists of 15 residues. Germline CDR1 reads KGHDR; CDR2 reads SFDVKD. CDR3 in amino acids: CATSRASGGTDTQYF. The CDR3 nucleotides are TGTGCCACCAGTCGGGCTAGCGGGGGCACAGATACGCAGTATTTT.